Listed below are T cell receptor beta chains from one sample, sequenced in a study of T cell changes during pregnancy in multiple sclerosis. Using immunoSEQ multiplex PCR, the repertoire was profiled, and TCRdb retains in-frame clones only, with some absent. The sample has 100,000 or so clones, more than 85% seen once. The source was peripheral blood, collected in the second trimester of pregnancy. The receptors stem from a female donor with multiple sclerosis, enrolled in a pregnancy study. The CDR3 runs from the conserved cysteine through the conserved F or W. Fields, in order: D gene, J gene, V gene, CDR3 DNA, CDR3 protein. The D gene is left open where the match is weak.

d_gene: TRBD2
j_gene: TRBJ2-3
v_gene: TRBV6-5
CDR3nt: TGTGCCAGCACCCGCAGCGGGAGGGCCAGGGATACGCAGTATTTT
CDR3aa: CASTRSGRARDTQYF

d_gene: .
j_gene: TRBJ2-2
v_gene: TRBV28
CDR3nt: TGTGCCAGCACCCTCGGAGGGGTGAACACCGGGGAGCTGTTTTTT
CDR3aa: CASTLGGVNTGELFF

d_gene: .
j_gene: TRBJ2-3
v_gene: TRBV6-5
CDR3nt: TGTGCCAGCAGAGCGGTCCGCACAGATACGCAGTATTTT
CDR3aa: CASRAVRTDTQYF

d_gene: TRBD1
j_gene: TRBJ2-1
v_gene: TRBV15
CDR3nt: TGTGCCACCAGCACGTACAGGGGGCTCCGAGCCGATGAGCAGTTCTTC
CDR3aa: CATSTYRGLRADEQFF

d_gene: TRBD2
j_gene: TRBJ2-7
v_gene: TRBV2
CDR3nt: TGTGCCAGCAGTCTGACTAGCGGGAGTATCGAGCAGTACTTC
CDR3aa: CASSLTSGSIEQYF

d_gene: TRBD1
j_gene: TRBJ1-2
v_gene: TRBV10-3
CDR3nt: TGTGCCATCAGTGAGCTCCGGGACAGTAGTAGCTGGGGTGGCTACACCTTC
CDR3aa: CAISELRDSSSWGGYTF

d_gene: .
j_gene: TRBJ1-3
v_gene: TRBV30
CDR3nt: TGTGCCTGGACCCGAACGCGCTCTGGAAACACCATATATTTT
CDR3aa: CAWTRTRSGNTIYF

d_gene: TRBD2
j_gene: TRBJ2-7
v_gene: TRBV7-2
CDR3nt: TGTGCCAGCAGCAGGCCTCGGGGGGGGAAAACATCCTACGAGCAGTACTTC
CDR3aa: CASSRPRGGKTSYEQYF

d_gene: .
j_gene: TRBJ1-1
v_gene: TRBV5-1
CDR3nt: TGCGCCAGCAGCGCCCTGGGGGCCGCTGAAGCTTTCTTT
CDR3aa: CASSALGAAEAFF

d_gene: .
j_gene: TRBJ2-1
v_gene: TRBV5-4
CDR3nt: TGTGCCAGCAGCTTGGGAGGAGTAATATTGCAGTTCTTC
CDR3aa: CASSLGGVILQFF

d_gene: .
j_gene: TRBJ2-1
v_gene: TRBV11-3
CDR3nt: TGTGCCAGCAGCTTAGATACCAGCGGGCTCTACAATGAGCAGTTCTTC
CDR3aa: CASSLDTSGLYNEQFF

d_gene: .
j_gene: TRBJ1-2
v_gene: TRBV5-8
CDR3nt: TGTGCCAGCAGCTTCCTGGGGGCTTATGGCTACACCTTC
CDR3aa: CASSFLGAYGYTF

d_gene: TRBD2
j_gene: TRBJ2-1
v_gene: TRBV4-3
CDR3nt: TGCGCCAGCAGCCAAGGACTAGCGGGGAGCTCCTACAATGAGCAGTTCTTC
CDR3aa: CASSQGLAGSSYNEQFF

d_gene: .
j_gene: TRBJ2-7
v_gene: TRBV7-2
CDR3nt: TGTGCCAGCAGCCTCTACGGAGGGTCCTACGAGCAGTACTTC
CDR3aa: CASSLYGGSYEQYF

d_gene: .
j_gene: TRBJ2-7
v_gene: TRBV15
CDR3nt: TGTGCCACCAGCACTCCCCGGGGGAGGCGGTCCGAGCAGTACTTC
CDR3aa: CATSTPRGRRSEQYF

d_gene: .
j_gene: TRBJ1-3
v_gene: TRBV7-9
CDR3nt: TGTGCCAGCAGCTCATTCCGGGGTGGAGGATCTGGAAACACCATATATTTT
CDR3aa: CASSSFRGGGSGNTIYF

d_gene: TRBD2
j_gene: TRBJ2-7
v_gene: TRBV6-1
CDR3nt: TGTGCCAGCACGGAAGCGGGAGCGTTCTACGAGCAGTACTTC
CDR3aa: CASTEAGAFYEQYF

d_gene: .
j_gene: TRBJ2-2
v_gene: TRBV19
CDR3nt: TGTGCCAGTACTCGGGGTTACACCGGGGAGCTGTTTTTT
CDR3aa: CASTRGYTGELFF

d_gene: TRBD1
j_gene: TRBJ1-5
v_gene: TRBV2
CDR3nt: TGTGCCAGCAGTTCTTTGGGACAGGGGATTCAGCCCCAGCATTTT
CDR3aa: CASSSLGQGIQPQHF

d_gene: .
j_gene: TRBJ2-3
v_gene: TRBV27
CDR3nt: TGTGCCAGCAGTTTAATCAGGGCAGATACGCAGTATTTT
CDR3aa: CASSLIRADTQYF